These 8 T cell receptor beta chains were all obtained from the same sample, sequenced in a study of blood T cell repertoires in COVID-19. This table comes from immunoSEQ multiplex PCR, and its TCRdb copy is limited to in-frame clones, with some not included. The sample records nearly 200,000 clones, about 80% being singletons. Specimen: peripheral blood. The source is a human donor with acute or convalescent COVID-19. The donor label of this sample is uncertain.

This chain uses TRBV5-1 with TRBJ2-3, with TRBD1 matching over 9 bases. This CDR3 region has 15 residues. CDR1 and CDR2 (germline): SGHRS, YFSETQ. Trimming at V came to 0 bases and at J to 4 bases, leaving 3 bases not matched to a gene. This CDR3 reads CASSLDRGLSDTQYF. DNA of the CDR3: TGCGCCAGCAGCTTGGACAGGGGGCTCTCAGATACGCAGTATTTT.

This chain connects TRBV3-1 (or the pseudogene TRBV3-2) to TRBJ2-1; a possible D gene is TRBD2 (6 bases). Trimming left V 0 bases short and J 6 bases short, with 12 bases between. There are 15 residues in the CDR3. CDR1 is LGHDT, CDR2 YNNKEL, per germline (reference sequence). The CDR3 region has the DNA TGTGCCAGCAGCCAAGATGGGCTAGCGAGCAATGAGCAGTTCTTC. This gives the protein CASSQDGLASNEQFF.

The chain joins TRBV5-1 to TRBJ2-1, with TRBD2 identical over 12 bases. Germline loops: CDR1 SGHRS, CDR2 YFSETQ. The CDR3 covers 17 residues. V shed 0 bases, J shed 12 bases, and the junction held 13 bases outside the gene matches. CDR3 nucleotide sequence: TGCGCCAGCAGCTTGGACGATTGGGGACTAGCGGGCCATTCGCAGTTCTTC. It translates to CASSLDDWGLAGHSQFF.

The chain has TRBV15 and TRBJ1-5; TRBD1 might be the D (5 bases). This CDR3 is 14 amino acids long. CDR1 and CDR2 (germline): LNHNV, YYDKDF (reference sequence). V lost 6 bases and J 5 bases, leaving 14 bases between the germline ends. Here the CDR3 reads CATSQGGGDQPQHF. The DNA for the CDR3 is TGTGCCACCAGTCAGGGAGGTGGGGATCAGCCCCAGCATTTT.

This chain links TRBV28 with TRBJ1-4; 10 positions match TRBD1. Losses at the gene ends were 6 bases for V and 8 bases for J; bases not matched to a gene: 9. This CDR3 contains 15 residues. CDR1 and CDR2 (germline): MDHEN, SYDVKM. Here the CDR3 DNA reads TGTGCCAGCAGGGTGACAGGGGGCTTGGGGGAAAAACTGTTTTTT. Translation: CASRVTGGLGEKLFF.

The gene calls are TRBV11-2 and TRBJ2-5; TRBD2 agrees at 15 bases. With V trimmed by 5 bases and J by 2 bases, 6 bases remained unmatched. This CDR3 comprises 17 residues. Germline CDR1 is SGHAT and CDR2 is FQNNGV. CDR3 amino acids: CASSTGTSGRSQETQYF. The CDR3 DNA sequence: TGTGCCAGCAGCACCGGGACTAGCGGGAGGAGTCAAGAGACCCAGTACTTC.

This clone was seen just once. The V and J genes are TRBV5-4 and TRBJ1-4, with no clear D. CDR1 SGHNT and CDR2 YYREEE come from the germline V gene (reference sequence). This CDR3 contains 13 residues. Trimming removed 2 bases from V and 5 bases from J, with 7 bases in between. DNA for the CDR3: TGTGCCAGCAGCTTTGGCGGCAATGAAAAACTGTTTTTT. Encoded protein: CASSFGGNEKLFF. Filled out from reference TRBV5-4 and TRBJ1-4, the complete variable domain reads ETGVTQSPTHLIKTRGQQVTLRCSSQSGHNTVSWYQQALGQGPQFIFQYYREEENGRGNFPPRFSGLQFPNYSSELNVNALELDDSALYLCASSFGGNEKLFFGSGTQLSVL.

The chain is built from TRBV15 and TRBJ1-6; D is ambiguous. V was clipped by 0 bases and J by 9 bases, with 6 bases between them. This CDR3 contains 13 residues. Germline lookup yields CDR1 LNHNV and CDR2 YYDKDF (reference sequence). The CDR3: CATSRDYRSPLHF. In nucleotides, the CDR3 is TGTGCCACCAGCAGAGATTATCGTTCACCCCTCCACTTT.